This record looks at one T cell receptor beta chain sequence and its context. The CDR3 consists of 15 residues. CDR1 SGDLS and CDR2 YYNGEE come from the germline V gene. V shed 0 bases, J shed 2 bases, and the junction held 1 base outside the gene matches. This table comes from immunoSEQ multiplex PCR, and its TCRdb copy is limited to in-frame clones, with some not included. There are 90,000 or so clones in the sample; over 75% occur only once, and around 5.5% lies in the top ten. This sample was taken from a study of T cell responses to AZD1222 COVID-19 vaccine. The material sequenced was peripheral blood, taken 28 days after the second AZD1222 dose. The genes are TRBV9 and TRBJ2-1, with 8 bases lining up with TRBD2. The TCR comes from an adult who received the AZD1222 COVID-19 vaccine. CDR3 protein: CASSVGAGAYNEQFF. In DNA, the CDR3 is TGTGCCAGCAGCGTAGGAGCGGGGGCCTACAATGAGCAGTTCTTC.